This TCR beta chain was identified during a study of control samples from healthy donors and cancer patients (dated by TCRdb to 2020 to 2022). The CDR3 contains 14 residues, cysteine and phenylalanine counted. This entry keeps only the CDR3 DNA: 42 bases, framed from base 1. The germline V gene sets CDR1 to KGHSH and CDR2 to LQKENI. V trim: 3 bases; J trim: 8 bases; unmatched bases: 6. The library was obtained by the immunoSEQ multiplex PCR assay. In its TCRdb copy, this immuneACCESS table keeps in-frame sequences only and misses some clones. Where compared with another copy, unresolved V genes explain less than half of these, and the others have no known cause. The sample table holds some 150,000 clones, of which around 94% were seen once. The ten largest clones add up to about 14% of the sample. Turning to this clone: Its target antigen remains unknown. No quality values exist for individual bases; no much larger clone is one base distant.

The source of this sequence is a man between 60 and 75 years old with colorectal cancer. Source material: PBMCs. This sequence uses TRBV18 and TRBJ1-4; 7 nucleotides in the junction match TRBD1. The DNA sequence is as follows: TGTGCCAGCTCACCGCTGACAGGGCGGGAAAAACTGTTTTTT. Protein translation: CASSPLTGREKLFF.